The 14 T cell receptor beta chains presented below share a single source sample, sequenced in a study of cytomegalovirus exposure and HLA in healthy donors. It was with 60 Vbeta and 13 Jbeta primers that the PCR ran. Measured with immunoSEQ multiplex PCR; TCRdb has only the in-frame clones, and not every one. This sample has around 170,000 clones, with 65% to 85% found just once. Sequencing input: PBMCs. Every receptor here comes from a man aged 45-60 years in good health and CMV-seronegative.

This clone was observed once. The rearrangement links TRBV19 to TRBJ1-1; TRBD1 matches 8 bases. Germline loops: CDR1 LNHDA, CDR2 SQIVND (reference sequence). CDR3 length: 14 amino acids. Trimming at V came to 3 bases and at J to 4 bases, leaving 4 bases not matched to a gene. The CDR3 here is CASSMQGAGTEAFF. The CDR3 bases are TGTGCCAGTAGTATGCAGGGGGCTGGCACTGAAGCTTTCTTT.

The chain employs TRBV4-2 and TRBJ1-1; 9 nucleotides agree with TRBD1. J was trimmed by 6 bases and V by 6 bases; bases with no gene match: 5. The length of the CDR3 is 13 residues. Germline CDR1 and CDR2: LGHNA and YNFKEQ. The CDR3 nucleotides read TGTGCCAGCAGGTCAACAGGGGGCTCTGAAGCTTTCTTT. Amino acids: CASRSTGGSEAFF.

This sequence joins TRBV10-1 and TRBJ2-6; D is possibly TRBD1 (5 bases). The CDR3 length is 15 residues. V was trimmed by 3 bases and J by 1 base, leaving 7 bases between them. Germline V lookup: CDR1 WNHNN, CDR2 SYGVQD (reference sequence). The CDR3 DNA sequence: TGCGCCAGCAGTGAAGGGGAATCTGGGGCCAACGTCCTGACTTTC. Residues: CASSEGESGANVLTF.

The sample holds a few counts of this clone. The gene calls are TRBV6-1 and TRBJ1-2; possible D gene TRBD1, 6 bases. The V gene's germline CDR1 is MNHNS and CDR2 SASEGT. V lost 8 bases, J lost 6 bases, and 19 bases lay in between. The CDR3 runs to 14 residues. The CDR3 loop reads CASATGQTLDGYTF. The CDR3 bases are TGTGCCAGCGCAACCGGACAGACGTTAGATGGCTACACCTTC.

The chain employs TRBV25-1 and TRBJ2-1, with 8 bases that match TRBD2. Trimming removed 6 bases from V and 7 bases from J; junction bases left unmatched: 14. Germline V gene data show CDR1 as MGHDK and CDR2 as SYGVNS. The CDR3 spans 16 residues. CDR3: CASSATRGGRANEQFF. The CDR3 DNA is TGTGCCAGCAGCGCAACCCGGGGGGGCCGGGCTAATGAGCAGTTCTTC.

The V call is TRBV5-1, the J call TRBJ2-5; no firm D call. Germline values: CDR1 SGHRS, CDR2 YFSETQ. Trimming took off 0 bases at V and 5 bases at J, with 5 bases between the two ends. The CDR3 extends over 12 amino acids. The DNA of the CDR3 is TGCGCCAGCAGCTTGGATGCGGAGACCCAGTACTTC. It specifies CASSLDAETQYF.

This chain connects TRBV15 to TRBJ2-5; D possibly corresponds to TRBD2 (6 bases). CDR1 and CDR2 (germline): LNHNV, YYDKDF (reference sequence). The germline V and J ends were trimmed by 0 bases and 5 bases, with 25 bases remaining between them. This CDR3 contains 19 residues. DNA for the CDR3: TGTGCCACCAGCAGAGATAAAGGAGGGAACCGGGCCTTGAGGGAGACCCAGTACTTC. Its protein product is CATSRDKGGNRALRETQYF.

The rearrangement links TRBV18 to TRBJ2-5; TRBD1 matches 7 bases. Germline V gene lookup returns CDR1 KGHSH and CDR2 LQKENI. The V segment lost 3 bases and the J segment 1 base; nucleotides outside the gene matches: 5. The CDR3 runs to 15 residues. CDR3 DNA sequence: TGTGCCAGCTCACCTAACAGGGGTGGCCAAGAGACCCAGTACTTC. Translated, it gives CASSPNRGGQETQYF.

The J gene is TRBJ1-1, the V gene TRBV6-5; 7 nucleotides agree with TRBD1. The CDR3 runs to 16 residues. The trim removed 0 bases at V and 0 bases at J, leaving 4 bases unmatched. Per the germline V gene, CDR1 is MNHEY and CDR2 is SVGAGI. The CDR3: CASSYSTGLVNTEAFF. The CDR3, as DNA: TGTGCCAGCAGTTACTCGACAGGGCTGGTGAACACTGAAGCTTTCTTT.

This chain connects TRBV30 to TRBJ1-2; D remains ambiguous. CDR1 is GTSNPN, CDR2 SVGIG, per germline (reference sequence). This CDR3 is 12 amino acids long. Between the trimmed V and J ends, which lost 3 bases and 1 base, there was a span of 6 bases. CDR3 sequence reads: CAWRGSNYGYTF. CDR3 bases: TGTGCCTGGAGGGGCAGTAACTATGGCTACACCTTC.

The CDR3 DNA follows: TGTGCCAGTAGTATAGATTCGGCGGCTAGCTCCTACGAGCAGTACTTC. It yields the protein CASSIDSAASSYEQYF. V gene TRBV19 combines with J gene TRBJ2-7; no definite D call. The germline V and J ends were trimmed by 0 bases and 0 bases, with 12 bases remaining between them. Germline CDR1 and CDR2: LNHDA and SQIVND (reference sequence). This CDR3 is 16 amino acids long.

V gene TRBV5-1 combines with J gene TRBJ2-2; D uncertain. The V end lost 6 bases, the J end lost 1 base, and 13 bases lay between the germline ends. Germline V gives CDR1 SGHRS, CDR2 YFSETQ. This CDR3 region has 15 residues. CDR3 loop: CASTPQQENTGELFF. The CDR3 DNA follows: TGCGCCAGCACCCCCCAGCAGGAGAACACCGGGGAGCTGTTTTTT.

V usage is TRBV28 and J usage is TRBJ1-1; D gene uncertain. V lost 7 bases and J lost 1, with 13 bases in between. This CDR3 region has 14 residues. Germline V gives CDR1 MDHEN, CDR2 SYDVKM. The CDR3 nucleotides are TGTGCCAGCAACCAGGCCACCGCGAACACTGAAGCTTTCTTT. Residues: CASNQATANTEAFF.

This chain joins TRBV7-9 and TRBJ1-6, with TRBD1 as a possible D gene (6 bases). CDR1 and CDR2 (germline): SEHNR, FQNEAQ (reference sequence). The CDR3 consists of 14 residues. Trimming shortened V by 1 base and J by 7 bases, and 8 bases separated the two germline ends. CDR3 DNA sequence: TGTGCCAGCAGCTTAGGGGGGCCGAATTCACCCCTCCACTTT. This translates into CASSLGGPNSPLHF.